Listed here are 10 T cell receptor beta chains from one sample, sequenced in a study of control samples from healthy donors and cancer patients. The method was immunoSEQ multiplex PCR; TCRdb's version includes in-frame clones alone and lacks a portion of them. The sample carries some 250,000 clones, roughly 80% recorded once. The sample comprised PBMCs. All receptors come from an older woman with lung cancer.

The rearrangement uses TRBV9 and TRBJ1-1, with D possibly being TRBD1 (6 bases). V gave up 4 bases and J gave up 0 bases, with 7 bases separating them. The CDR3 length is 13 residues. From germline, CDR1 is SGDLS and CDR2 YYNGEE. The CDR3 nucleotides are TGTGCCAGCAGCAGGACAGTGAACACTGAAGCTTTCTTT. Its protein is CASSRTVNTEAFF.

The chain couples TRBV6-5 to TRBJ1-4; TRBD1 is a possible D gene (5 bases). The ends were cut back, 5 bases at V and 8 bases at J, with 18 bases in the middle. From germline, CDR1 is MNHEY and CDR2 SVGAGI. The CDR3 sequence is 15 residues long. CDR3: CASSTKRGIGEKLFF. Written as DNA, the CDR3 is TGTGCCAGCAGTACCAAACGGGGGATTGGGGAAAAACTGTTTTTT.

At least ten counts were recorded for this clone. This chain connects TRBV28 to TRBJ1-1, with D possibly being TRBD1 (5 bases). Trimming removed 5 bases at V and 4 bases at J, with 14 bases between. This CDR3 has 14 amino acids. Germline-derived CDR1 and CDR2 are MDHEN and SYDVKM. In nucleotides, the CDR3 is TGTGCCAGCAGTCCGCCTGCAAGGGGCACTGAAGCTTTCTTT. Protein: CASSPPARGTEAFF.

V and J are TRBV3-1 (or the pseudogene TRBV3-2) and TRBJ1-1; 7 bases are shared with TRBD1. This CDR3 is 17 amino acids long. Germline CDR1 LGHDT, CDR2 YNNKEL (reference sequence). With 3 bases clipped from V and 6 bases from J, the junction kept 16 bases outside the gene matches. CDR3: CASSHRTGSAVLAEAFF. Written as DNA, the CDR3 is TGTGCCAGCAGCCACCGGACAGGATCCGCCGTACTGGCTGAAGCTTTCTTT.

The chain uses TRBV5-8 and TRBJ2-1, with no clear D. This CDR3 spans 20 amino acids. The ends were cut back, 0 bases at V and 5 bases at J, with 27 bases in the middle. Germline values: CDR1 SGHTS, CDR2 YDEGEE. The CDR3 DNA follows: TGTGCCAGCAGCTTGGTCATTAACAATCCCGCCTCTGGCCGCCACAATGAGCAGTTCTTC. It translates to CASSLVINNPASGRHNEQFF.

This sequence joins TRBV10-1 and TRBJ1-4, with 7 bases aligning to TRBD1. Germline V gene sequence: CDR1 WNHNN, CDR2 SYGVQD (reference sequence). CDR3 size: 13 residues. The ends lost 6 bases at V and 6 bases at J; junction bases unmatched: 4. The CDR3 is CASRAGTDEKLFF. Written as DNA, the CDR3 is TGCGCCAGCAGGGCCGGGACAGATGAAAAACTGTTTTTT.

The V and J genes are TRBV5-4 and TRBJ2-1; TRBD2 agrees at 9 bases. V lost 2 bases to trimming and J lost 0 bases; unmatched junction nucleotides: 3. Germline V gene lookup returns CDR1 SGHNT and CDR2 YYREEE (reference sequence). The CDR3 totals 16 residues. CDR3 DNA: TGTGCCAGCAGCTTCAGCGGGGGGTACTCCTACAATGAGCAGTTCTTC. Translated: CASSFSGGYSYNEQFF. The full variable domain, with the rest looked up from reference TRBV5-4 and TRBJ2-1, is ETGVTQSPTHLIKTRGQQVTLRCSSQSGHNTVSWYQQALGQGPQFIFQYYREEENGRGNFPPRFSGLQFPNYSSELNVNALELDDSALYLCASSFSGGYSYNEQFFGPGTRLTVL.

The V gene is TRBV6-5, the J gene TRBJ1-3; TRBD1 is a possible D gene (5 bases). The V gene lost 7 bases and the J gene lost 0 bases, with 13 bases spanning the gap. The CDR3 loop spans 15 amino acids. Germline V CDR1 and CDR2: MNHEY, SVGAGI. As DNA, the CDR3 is TGTGCCAGCACCTTGGGGGGGAACTCTGGAAACACCATATATTTT. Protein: CASTLGGNSGNTIYF.

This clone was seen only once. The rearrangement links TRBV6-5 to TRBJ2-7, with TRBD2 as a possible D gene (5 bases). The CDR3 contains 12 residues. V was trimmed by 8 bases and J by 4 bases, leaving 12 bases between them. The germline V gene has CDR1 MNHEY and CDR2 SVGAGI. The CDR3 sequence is CASGLGIYEQYF. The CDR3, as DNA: TGTGCCAGCGGACTGGGAATTTACGAGCAGTACTTC.

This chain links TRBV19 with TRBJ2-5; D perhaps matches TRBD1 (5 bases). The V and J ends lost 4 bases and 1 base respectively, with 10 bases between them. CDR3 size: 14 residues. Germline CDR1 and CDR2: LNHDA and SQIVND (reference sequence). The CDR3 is CASSSGATQETQYF. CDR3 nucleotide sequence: TGTGCCAGTAGTAGTGGGGCCACCCAAGAGACCCAGTACTTC.